This TCR beta chain was sequenced in a study of CD4+ T cells in melanoma. As for this clone: The antigen remains undetermined.

Study observations and caveats: CD8+ T cell, macrophage and B cell function reportedly correlated with neoantigen-specific CD4+ T cells. Reportedly, melanoma neoantigen-specific CD4+ T cells showed varied differentiation states.

Assay: immunoSEQ multiplex PCR; the TCRdb copy retains only in-frame clones and omits some. The sample shows around 13,000 clones, about 64% of them seen only once. The sequence was obtained from a human donor with melanoma. The sample comprised cells from a culture (not recorded whether cultured in vitro).

The CDR3 is CASSVGLAGPKDTQYF. CDR3 in DNA: TGCGCCAGCAGCGTGGGACTAGCGGGCCCCAAAGATACGCAGTATTTT. The chain has TRBV5-1 and TRBJ2-3, with 12 bases fitting TRBD2. Trimming at V came to 4 bases and at J to 5 bases, leaving 8 bases not matched to a gene. Germline V gives CDR1 SGHRS, CDR2 YFSETQ. The CDR3 length is 16 residues.